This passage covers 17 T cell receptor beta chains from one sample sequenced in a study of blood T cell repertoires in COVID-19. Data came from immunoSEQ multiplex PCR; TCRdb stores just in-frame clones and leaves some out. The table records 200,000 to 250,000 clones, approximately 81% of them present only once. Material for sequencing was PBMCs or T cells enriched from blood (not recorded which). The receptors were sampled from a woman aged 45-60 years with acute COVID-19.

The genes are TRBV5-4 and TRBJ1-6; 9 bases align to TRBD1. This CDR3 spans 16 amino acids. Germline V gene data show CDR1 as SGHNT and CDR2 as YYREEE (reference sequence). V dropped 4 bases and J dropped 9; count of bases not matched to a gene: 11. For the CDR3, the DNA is TGTGCCAGCAGCCGGGACAGGGCCCTGGGAAGTTCACCCCTCCACTTT. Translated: CASSRDRALGSSPLHF.

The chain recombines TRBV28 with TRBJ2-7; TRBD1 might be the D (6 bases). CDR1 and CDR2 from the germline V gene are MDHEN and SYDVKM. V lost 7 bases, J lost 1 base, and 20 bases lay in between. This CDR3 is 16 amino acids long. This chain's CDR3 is CASIPTPGDGSYEQYF. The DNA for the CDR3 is TGTGCCAGCATCCCGACCCCAGGGGACGGTTCCTACGAGCAGTACTTC. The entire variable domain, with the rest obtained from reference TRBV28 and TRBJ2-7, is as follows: DVKVTQSSRYLVKRTGEKVFLECVQDMDHENMFWYRQDPGLGLRLIYFSYDVKMKEKGDIPEGYSVSREKKERFSLILESASTNQTSMYLCASIPTPGDGSYEQYFGPGTRLTVT.

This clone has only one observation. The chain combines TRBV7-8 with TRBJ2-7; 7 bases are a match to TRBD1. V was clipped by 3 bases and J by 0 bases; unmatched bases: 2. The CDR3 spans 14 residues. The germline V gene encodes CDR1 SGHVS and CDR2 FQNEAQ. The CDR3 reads CASSFRQGSYEQYF. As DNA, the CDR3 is TGTGCCAGCAGCTTTCGACAGGGCTCCTACGAGCAGTACTTC.

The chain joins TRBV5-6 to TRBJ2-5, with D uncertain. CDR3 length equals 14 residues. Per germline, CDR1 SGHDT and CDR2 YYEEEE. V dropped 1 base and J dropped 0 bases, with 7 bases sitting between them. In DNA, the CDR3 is TGTGCCAGCAGCTTGCGGGTCGACCAAGAGACCCAGTACTTC. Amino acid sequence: CASSLRVDQETQYF.

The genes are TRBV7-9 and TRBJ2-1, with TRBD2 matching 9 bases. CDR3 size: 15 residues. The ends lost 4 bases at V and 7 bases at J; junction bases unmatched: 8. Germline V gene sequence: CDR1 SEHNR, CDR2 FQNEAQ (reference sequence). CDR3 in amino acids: CASSSLAGAGNEQFF. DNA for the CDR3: TGTGCCAGCAGCTCGTTAGCGGGAGCAGGTAATGAGCAGTTCTTC.

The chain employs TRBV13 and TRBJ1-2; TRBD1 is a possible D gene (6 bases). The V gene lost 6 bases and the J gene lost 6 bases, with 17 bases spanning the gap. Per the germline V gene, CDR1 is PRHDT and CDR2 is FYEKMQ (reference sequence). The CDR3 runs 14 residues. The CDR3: CASRRGQQGHGYTF. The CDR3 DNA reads TGTGCCAGCAGGCGCGGACAACAGGGACATGGCTACACCTTC.

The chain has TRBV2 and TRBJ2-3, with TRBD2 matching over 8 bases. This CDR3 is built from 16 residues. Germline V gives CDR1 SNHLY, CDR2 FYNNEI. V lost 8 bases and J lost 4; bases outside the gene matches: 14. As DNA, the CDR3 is TGTGCCAGCTCAAAGAGGGTAGCGGGGTACTCAGATACGCAGTATTTT. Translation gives CASSKRVAGYSDTQYF.

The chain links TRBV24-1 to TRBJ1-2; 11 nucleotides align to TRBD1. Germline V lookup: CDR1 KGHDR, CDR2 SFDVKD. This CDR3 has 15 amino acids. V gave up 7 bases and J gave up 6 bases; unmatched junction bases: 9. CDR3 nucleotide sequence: TGTGCCACCAGCCGAAGTGGGACAGGGGGTGATGGCTACACCTTC. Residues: CATSRSGTGGDGYTF.

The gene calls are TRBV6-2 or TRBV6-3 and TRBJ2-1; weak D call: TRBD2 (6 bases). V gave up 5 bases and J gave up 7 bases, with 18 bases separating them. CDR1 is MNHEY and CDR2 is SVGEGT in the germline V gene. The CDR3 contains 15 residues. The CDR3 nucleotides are TGTGCCAGCAGTCCCGGGACTCGCTTGATTAATGAGCAGTTCTTC. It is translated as CASSPGTRLINEQFF.

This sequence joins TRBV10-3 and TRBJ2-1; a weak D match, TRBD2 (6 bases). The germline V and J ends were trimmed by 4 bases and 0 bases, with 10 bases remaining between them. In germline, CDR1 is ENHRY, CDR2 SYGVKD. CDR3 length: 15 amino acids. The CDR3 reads CAISGGMSSYNEQFF. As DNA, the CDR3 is TGTGCCATCAGTGGCGGGATGAGCTCCTACAATGAGCAGTTCTTC.

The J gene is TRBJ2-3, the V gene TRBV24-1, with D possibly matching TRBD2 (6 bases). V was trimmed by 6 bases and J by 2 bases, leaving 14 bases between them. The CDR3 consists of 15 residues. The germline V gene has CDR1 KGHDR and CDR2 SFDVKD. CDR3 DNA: TGTGCCACCAGTCTGCATGGAGGGGTCACAGATACGCAGTATTTT. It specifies CATSLHGGVTDTQYF.

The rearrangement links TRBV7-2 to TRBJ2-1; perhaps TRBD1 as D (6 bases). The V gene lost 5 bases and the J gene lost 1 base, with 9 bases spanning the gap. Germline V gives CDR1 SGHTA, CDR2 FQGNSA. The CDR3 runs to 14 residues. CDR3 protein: CASSQGPSYNEQFF. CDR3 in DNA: TGTGCCAGCAGCCAGGGGCCTTCCTACAATGAGCAGTTCTTC.

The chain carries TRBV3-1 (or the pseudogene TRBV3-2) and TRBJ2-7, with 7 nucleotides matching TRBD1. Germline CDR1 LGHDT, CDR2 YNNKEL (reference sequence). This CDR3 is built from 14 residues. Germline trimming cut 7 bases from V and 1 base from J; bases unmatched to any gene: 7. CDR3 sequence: CASTKNRGSYEQYF. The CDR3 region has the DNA TGTGCCAGCACCAAAAACAGGGGATCCTACGAGCAGTACTTC.

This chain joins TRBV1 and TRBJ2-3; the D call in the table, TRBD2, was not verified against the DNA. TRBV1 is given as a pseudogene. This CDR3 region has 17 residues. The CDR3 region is CTSSQGTSGLYTDTQYF. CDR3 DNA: TGCACCAGCAGCCAAGGGACTAGCGGACTATACACAGATACGCAGTATTTT.

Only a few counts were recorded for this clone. CDR3 DNA sequence: TGTGCCACCAGCAGAGCACAGGGGGGCGATAATGAAAAACTGTTTTTT. Protein: CATSRAQGGDNEKLFF. The V and J genes are TRBV15 and TRBJ1-4, with TRBD1 matching 8 bases. This CDR3 region has 16 residues. Unmatched junction bases numbered 5, after V lost 1 base and J lost 4 bases. The germline V gene encodes CDR1 LNHNV and CDR2 YYDKDF (reference sequence).

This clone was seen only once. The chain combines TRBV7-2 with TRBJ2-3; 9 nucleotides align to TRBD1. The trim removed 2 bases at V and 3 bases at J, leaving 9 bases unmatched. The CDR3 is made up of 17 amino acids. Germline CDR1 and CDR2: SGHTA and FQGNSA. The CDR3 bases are TGTGCCAGCAGCTTAAGAACCGGGACAGGGACGACAGATACGCAGTATTTT. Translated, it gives CASSLRTGTGTTDTQYF.

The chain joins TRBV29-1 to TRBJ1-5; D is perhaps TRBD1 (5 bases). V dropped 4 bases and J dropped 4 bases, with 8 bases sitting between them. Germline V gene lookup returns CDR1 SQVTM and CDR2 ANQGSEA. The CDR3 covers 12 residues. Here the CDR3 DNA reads TGCAGCGTTGGGGGCACTAATCAGCCCCAGCATTTT. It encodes CSVGGTNQPQHF.